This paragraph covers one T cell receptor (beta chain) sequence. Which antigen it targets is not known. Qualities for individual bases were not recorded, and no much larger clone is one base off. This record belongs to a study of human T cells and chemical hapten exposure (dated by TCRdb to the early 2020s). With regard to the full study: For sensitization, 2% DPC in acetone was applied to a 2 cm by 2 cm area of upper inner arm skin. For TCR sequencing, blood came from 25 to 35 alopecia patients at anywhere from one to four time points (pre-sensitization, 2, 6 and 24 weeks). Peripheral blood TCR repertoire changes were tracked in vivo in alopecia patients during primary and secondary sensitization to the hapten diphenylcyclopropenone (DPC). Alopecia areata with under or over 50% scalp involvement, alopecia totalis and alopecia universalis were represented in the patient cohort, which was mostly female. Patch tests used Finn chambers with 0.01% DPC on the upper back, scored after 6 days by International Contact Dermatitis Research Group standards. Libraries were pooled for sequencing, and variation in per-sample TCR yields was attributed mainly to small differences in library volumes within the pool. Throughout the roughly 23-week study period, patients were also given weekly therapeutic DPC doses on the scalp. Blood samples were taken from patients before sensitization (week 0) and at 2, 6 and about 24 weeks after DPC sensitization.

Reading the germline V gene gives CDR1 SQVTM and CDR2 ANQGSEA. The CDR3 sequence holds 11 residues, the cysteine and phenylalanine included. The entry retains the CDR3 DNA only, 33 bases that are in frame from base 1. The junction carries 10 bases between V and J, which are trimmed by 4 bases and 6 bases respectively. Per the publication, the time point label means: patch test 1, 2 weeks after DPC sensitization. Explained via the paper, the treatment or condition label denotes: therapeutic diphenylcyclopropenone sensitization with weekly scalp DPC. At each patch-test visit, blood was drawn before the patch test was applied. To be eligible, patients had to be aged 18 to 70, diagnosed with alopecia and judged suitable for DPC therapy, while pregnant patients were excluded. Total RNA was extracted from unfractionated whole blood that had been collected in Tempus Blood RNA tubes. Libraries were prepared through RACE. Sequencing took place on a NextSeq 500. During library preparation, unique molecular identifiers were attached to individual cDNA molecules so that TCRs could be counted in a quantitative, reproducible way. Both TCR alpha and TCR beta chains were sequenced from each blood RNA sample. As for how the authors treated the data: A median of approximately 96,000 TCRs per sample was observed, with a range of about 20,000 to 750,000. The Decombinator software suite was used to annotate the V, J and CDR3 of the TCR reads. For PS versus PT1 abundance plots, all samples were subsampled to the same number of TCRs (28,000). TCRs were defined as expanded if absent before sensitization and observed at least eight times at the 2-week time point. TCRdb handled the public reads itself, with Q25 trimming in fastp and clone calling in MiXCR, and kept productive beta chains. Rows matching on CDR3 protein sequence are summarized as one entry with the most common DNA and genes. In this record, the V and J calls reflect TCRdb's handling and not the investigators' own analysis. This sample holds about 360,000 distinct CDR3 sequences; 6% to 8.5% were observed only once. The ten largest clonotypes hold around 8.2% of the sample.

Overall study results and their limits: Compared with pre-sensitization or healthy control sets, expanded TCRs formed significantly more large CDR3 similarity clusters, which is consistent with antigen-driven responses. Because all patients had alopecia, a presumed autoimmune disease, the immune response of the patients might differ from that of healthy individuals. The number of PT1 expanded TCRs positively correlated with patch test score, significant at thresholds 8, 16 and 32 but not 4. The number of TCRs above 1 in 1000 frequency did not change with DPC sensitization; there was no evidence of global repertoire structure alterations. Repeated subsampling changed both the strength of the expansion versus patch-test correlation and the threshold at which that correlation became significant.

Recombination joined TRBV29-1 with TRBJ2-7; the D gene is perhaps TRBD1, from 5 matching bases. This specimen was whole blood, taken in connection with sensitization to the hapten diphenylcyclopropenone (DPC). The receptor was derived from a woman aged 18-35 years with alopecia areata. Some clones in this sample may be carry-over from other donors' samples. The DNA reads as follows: TGCAGCGTTGCTCCCCAGGGCGAGCAGTACTTC. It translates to CSVAPQGEQYF.